This TCR beta chain appears in the sequencing data of a study of T cells after yellow fever vaccination. Study-level information: SMART-Seq v4 Ultra Low Input handled preparation of low-cell-number fractions. Notes on the study in general: Booster samples showed a return of most primary-vaccination clones (roughly 96% CD4, approximately 88% CD8). Weaker in magnitude, the secondary response showed a faster peak on day 5 versus 15.

For TCR, cDNA came from 5'RACE template switching, which added a universal primer site and UMIs. TCRdb re-called the 5' RACE reads through MiXCR, storing one row per CDR3 protein. The data contain 150,000 to 200,000 distinct CDR3 sequences, 9.3% of them singletons. A word on this clonotype: The antigen remains undetermined.

This sequence originates from a young man who received the YFV17D yellow fever vaccine. Specimen: CD8+ T cells sorted from PBMCs, collected 45 days after the yellow fever booster vaccination.

CDR3 region: CASQLLGELFF. CDR3 nucleotides: TGTGCCAGCCAGCTACTCGGGGAGCTGTTTTTT. The V and J genes are TRBV7-9 and TRBJ2-2; no definite D call. The CDR3 consists of 11 residues. V lost 8 bases and J lost 7, with 8 bases in between. Germline CDR1 reads SEHNR; CDR2 reads FQNEAQ (reference sequence).